Listed below are T cell receptor beta chains from one sample, sequenced in a study of Ad26.COV2.S vaccination and SARS-CoV-2 variants. Repertoires were generated with immunoSEQ multiplex PCR, while TCRdb's copy carries only in-frame clones and drops some. Of about 460,000 clones listed, about nine tenths are singletons. Here the sequenced sample was peripheral blood, taken in a trial of Ad26.COV2.S vaccine versus placebo. These receptors were taken from a person aged 18-60 years who received the Ad26.COV2.S COVID-19 vaccine or a placebo. Each CDR3 is given without its conserved first and last residue.

V gene	J gene	CDR3 protein
TRBV30	TRBJ1-1	AWRAQANTEAF
TRBV7-2	TRBJ1-3	ASSLTSSGNTIY
TRBV30	TRBJ2-7	AWSARLAGIEQY
TRBV11-2	TRBJ2-5	ASCDHRIGETQY
TRBV5-1	TRBJ1-2	ASSPRTGNAEGYT
TRBV6-5	TRBJ1-1	ASSQTQGNTEAF
TRBV11-2	TRBJ2-7	ASSLSADSYEQY
TRBV6-4	TRBJ2-3	ASSDSQGATDTQY
TRBV5-1	TRBJ1-1	ASSLSATVTEAF
TRBV11-2	TRBJ2-3	ASSLVGTSGDTQY